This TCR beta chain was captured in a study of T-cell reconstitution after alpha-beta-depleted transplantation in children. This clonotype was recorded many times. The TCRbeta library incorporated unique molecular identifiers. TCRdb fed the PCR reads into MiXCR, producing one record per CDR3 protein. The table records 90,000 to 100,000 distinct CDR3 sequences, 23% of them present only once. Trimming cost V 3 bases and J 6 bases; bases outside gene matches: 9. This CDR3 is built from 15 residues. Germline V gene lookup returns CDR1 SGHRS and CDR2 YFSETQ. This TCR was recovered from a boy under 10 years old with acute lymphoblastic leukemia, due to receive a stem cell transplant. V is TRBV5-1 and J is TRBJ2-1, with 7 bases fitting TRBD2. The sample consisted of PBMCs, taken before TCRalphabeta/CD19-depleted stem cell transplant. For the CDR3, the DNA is TGCGCCAGCAGCTATCAGAGGGAGGGATTCAATGAGCAGTTCTTC. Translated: CASSYQREGFNEQFF.